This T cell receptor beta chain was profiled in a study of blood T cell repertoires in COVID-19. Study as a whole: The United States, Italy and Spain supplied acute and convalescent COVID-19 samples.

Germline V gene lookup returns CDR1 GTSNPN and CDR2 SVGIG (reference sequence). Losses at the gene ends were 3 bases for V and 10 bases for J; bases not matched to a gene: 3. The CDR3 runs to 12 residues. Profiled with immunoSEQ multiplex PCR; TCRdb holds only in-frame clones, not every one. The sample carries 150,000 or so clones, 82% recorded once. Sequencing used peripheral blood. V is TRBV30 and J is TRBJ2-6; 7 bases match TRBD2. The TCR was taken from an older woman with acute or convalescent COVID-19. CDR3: CAWRTSQNVLTF. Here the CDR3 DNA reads TGTGCCTGGAGGACTAGCCAAAACGTCCTGACTTTC.